These T cell receptor beta chains were read from a single sample in a study of cytomegalovirus exposure and HLA in healthy donors. The method was immunoSEQ multiplex PCR; TCRdb's version includes in-frame clones alone and lacks a portion of them. The data show some 150,000 clones, under 80% seen once. Material for sequencing was PBMCs. Receptor source: a middle-aged man in good health and CMV-seronegative. CDR3s include the opening cysteine and the closing phenylalanine or tryptophan. Each record gives: clone size, D gene, J gene, V gene, CDR3 DNA, CDR3 protein. D genes are given only for firm matches. Rows give clone size only sometimes, using once, few, many, or a class for an expanded clone.

size: .
D: .
J: TRBJ2-7
V: TRBV5-1
DNA: TGCGCCAGCAGCCCCCCCTCGAAGCGCGAGCAGTACTTC
CDR3: CASSPPSKREQYF

size: .
D: .
J: TRBJ2-3
V: TRBV11-2
DNA: TGTGCCAGCAGCTTAGGAGGAACAGATACGCAGTATTTT
CDR3: CASSLGGTDTQYF

size: .
D: .
J: TRBJ1-6
V: TRBV6-1
DNA: TGTGCCAGCAGTGACAACAGCCTTTCACCCCTCCACTTT
CDR3: CASSDNSLSPLHF

size: .
D: TRBD1
J: TRBJ2-2
V: TRBV28
DNA: TGTGCCAGCAGTTTAGACAGGGGGCGCTCCGGGGAGCTGTTTTTT
CDR3: CASSLDRGRSGELFF

size: .
D: TRBD2
J: TRBJ2-2
V: TRBV12-5
DNA: TGTGCTAGTGGTAATGGACTAGAGACCGGGGAGCTGTTTTTT
CDR3: CASGNGLETGELFF

size: few
D: TRBD2
J: TRBJ2-2
V: TRBV7-9
DNA: TGTGCCAGCAGCTCGACTAGCGGGGGTGGGAACACCGGGGAGCTGTTTTTT
CDR3: CASSSTSGGGNTGELFF

size: .
D: .
J: TRBJ2-5
V: TRBV27
DNA: TGTGCCAGCAGCACAACAGGGCACAAAGAGACCCAGTACTTC
CDR3: CASSTTGHKETQYF

size: .
D: TRBD2
J: TRBJ2-1
V: TRBV5-1
DNA: TGCGCCAGCAGCTTGTACGGGACTAGCGGGGGGGCCGGCAATGAGCAGTTCTTC
CDR3: CASSLYGTSGGAGNEQFF

size: .
D: .
J: TRBJ1-3
V: TRBV7-8
DNA: TGTGCCAGCAGCCGCGGGGGAACTGGAAACACCATATATTTT
CDR3: CASSRGGTGNTIYF

size: .
D: .
J: TRBJ2-7
V: TRBV7-2
DNA: TGTGCCAGCAGCTTAATATGGGGGCTGGACGAGCAGTACTTC
CDR3: CASSLIWGLDEQYF

size: few
D: .
J: TRBJ1-4
V: TRBV11-2
DNA: TGTGCCAGTGCAGGGGCGTCTAATGAAAAACTGTTTTTT
CDR3: CASAGASNEKLFF

size: .
D: TRBD2
J: TRBJ2-1
V: TRBV5-6
DNA: TGTGCCAGCAGCTCCGGACTAGCGGGGTACAATGAGCAGTTCTTC
CDR3: CASSSGLAGYNEQFF

size: .
D: .
J: TRBJ1-1
V: TRBV11-3
DNA: TGTGCCAGCAGCTTAGTTAGGAACACTGAAGCTTTCTTT
CDR3: CASSLVRNTEAFF

size: .
D: TRBD1
J: TRBJ2-5
V: TRBV7-2
DNA: TGTGCCAGCAGGGCGACAGGGGGAGAGACCCAGTACTTC
CDR3: CASRATGGETQYF

size: .
D: TRBD2
J: TRBJ2-5
V: TRBV27
DNA: TGTGCCAGCAGTTTATGGGGACTAGCGGGACAACAAGAGACCCAGTACTTC
CDR3: CASSLWGLAGQQETQYF

size: .
D: TRBD1
J: TRBJ2-7
V: TRBV29-1
DNA: TGCAGCGTTGGGGACAGGGGTCACGAGCAGTACTTC
CDR3: CSVGDRGHEQYF

size: .
D: TRBD2
J: TRBJ2-3
V: TRBV2
DNA: TGTGCCACTTTAGCGGGAAACACAGATACGCAGTATTTT
CDR3: CATLAGNTDTQYF

size: .
D: TRBD1
J: TRBJ2-1
V: TRBV9
DNA: TGTGCCAGCAGCCCATCGGACAGGGAGAACAATGAGCAGTTCTTC
CDR3: CASSPSDRENNEQFF

size: once
D: .
J: TRBJ1-6
V: TRBV28
DNA: TGTGCCAGCAGGCCCCCCCGGGTTCCCTCCTATAATTCACCCCTCCACTTT
CDR3: CASRPPRVPSYNSPLHF

size: .
D: .
J: TRBJ2-7
V: TRBV27
DNA: TGTGCCAGCAGTTTACTTTCGGGCGGGTTACCCTACGAGCAGTACTTC
CDR3: CASSLLSGGLPYEQYF

size: .
D: TRBD1
J: TRBJ1-5
V: TRBV4-3
DNA: TGCGCCAGCAGCCAGTATGACAGGGGAGGGCAGCCCCAGCATTTT
CDR3: CASSQYDRGGQPQHF

size: few
D: TRBD2
J: TRBJ2-2
V: TRBV30
DNA: TGTGCCTGGAGCAGAGGGGGGGGACTAGCGGGGTCCTCGGAGCTGTTTTTT
CDR3: CAWSRGGGLAGSSELFF

size: .
D: TRBD1
J: TRBJ1-1
V: TRBV19
DNA: TGTGCCAGCCACAACCTAGACAGGGCGAACACTGAAGCTTTCTTT
CDR3: CASHNLDRANTEAFF

size: few
D: TRBD1
J: TRBJ1-5
V: TRBV6-5
DNA: TGTGCCAGCAGTGGTCGGCAGGGGGCCGGACAGCCCCAGCATTTT
CDR3: CASSGRQGAGQPQHF

size: .
D: .
J: TRBJ2-5
V: TRBV5-1
DNA: TGCGCCAGCAGCTCGACAGCCGGGGGGACCCAGTACTTC
CDR3: CASSSTAGGTQYF

size: .
D: TRBD1
J: TRBJ1-1
V: TRBV30
DNA: TGTGCCTGGAGTGTAGGGACAGGCACTGAAGCTTTCTTT
CDR3: CAWSVGTGTEAFF

size: .
D: .
J: TRBJ2-1
V: TRBV7-9
DNA: TGTGCCAGCAGCTTAAAACTTGGGCTTATCGACGAGCAGTTCTTC
CDR3: CASSLKLGLIDEQFF

size: few
D: .
J: TRBJ1-6
V: TRBV19
DNA: TGTGCCAGTAGTAGAGGGGTGATTGGACAGACGAATTCACCCCTCCACTTT
CDR3: CASSRGVIGQTNSPLHF

size: .
D: TRBD2
J: TRBJ2-2
V: TRBV6-5
DNA: TGTGCCAGCTGGAGGATAGCGGGGACCACCGGGGAGCTGTTTTTT
CDR3: CASWRIAGTTGELFF

size: once
D: .
J: TRBJ1-1
V: TRBV29-1
DNA: TGCAGCGTTCCTCTTTTCACTGAAGCTTTCTTT
CDR3: CSVPLFTEAFF

size: .
D: .
J: TRBJ2-7
V: TRBV7-9
DNA: TGTGCCAGCAGCCTACAGGGAAACGAGCAGTACTTC
CDR3: CASSLQGNEQYF

size: .
D: .
J: TRBJ2-1
V: TRBV7-3
DNA: TGTGCCAGCAGCTTAGGACTACTCCACAATGAGCAGTTCTTC
CDR3: CASSLGLLHNEQFF

size: .
D: .
J: TRBJ2-1
V: TRBV6-1
DNA: TGTGCCAGCAGCGGGACACAGTACAATGAGCAGTTCTTC
CDR3: CASSGTQYNEQFF

size: .
D: .
J: TRBJ1-5
V: TRBV7-6
DNA: TGTGCCAGCAGCTTGCTAGGAGAGCAGCCCCAGCATTTT
CDR3: CASSLLGEQPQHF

size: .
D: TRBD2
J: TRBJ2-5
V: TRBV4-3
DNA: TGCGCCAGCAGCCAAGAGAGGCGGGGGGGCAAAGAGACCCAGTACTTC
CDR3: CASSQERRGGKETQYF

size: .
D: TRBD2
J: TRBJ2-2
V: TRBV5-4
DNA: TGTGCCAGCAGCTCCGGACTAGCGGGGAGCGCGAACACCGGGGAGCTGTTTTTT
CDR3: CASSSGLAGSANTGELFF

size: .
D: .
J: TRBJ2-7
V: TRBV5-1
DNA: TGCGCCAGCAGCTTGTCAGGGTGGGACTACGAGCAGTACTTC
CDR3: CASSLSGWDYEQYF

size: .
D: TRBD1
J: TRBJ2-2
V: TRBV2
DNA: TGTGCCAGCAATGGACAGGGGCGGAACACCGGGGAGCTGTTTTTT
CDR3: CASNGQGRNTGELFF

size: few
D: .
J: TRBJ2-1
V: TRBV5-1
DNA: TGCGCCAGCAGCGCCCCTACTAGCTCCTACAATGAGCAGTTCTTC
CDR3: CASSAPTSSYNEQFF

size: .
D: .
J: TRBJ2-5
V: TRBV7-8
DNA: TGTGCCAGCAGCTTAGAATACAGGAACCAAGAGACCCAGTACTTC
CDR3: CASSLEYRNQETQYF

size: .
D: TRBD1
J: TRBJ2-7
V: TRBV5-1
DNA: TGCGCCAGCAGCGTCGGGACAGGGGACTACGAGCAGTACTTC
CDR3: CASSVGTGDYEQYF

size: .
D: .
J: TRBJ1-5
V: TRBV16
DNA: TGTGCCAGCAGTTATGGCAGTCATCAGCCCCAGCATTTT
CDR3: CASSYGSHQPQHF

size: .
D: TRBD2
J: TRBJ2-5
V: TRBV7-2
DNA: TGTGCCAGCAGCGCCACTAGCGGCCCAGAGACCCAGTACTTC
CDR3: CASSATSGPETQYF

size: .
D: TRBD1
J: TRBJ2-7
V: TRBV6-5
DNA: TGTGCCAGCAGTTTAGGACAGGGCGTCTCCTACGAGCAGTACTTC
CDR3: CASSLGQGVSYEQYF

size: .
D: .
J: TRBJ1-5
V: TRBV10-3
DNA: TGTGCCAGCACCACAGATAGCAATCAGCCCCAGCATTTT
CDR3: CASTTDSNQPQHF

size: few
D: .
J: TRBJ1-1
V: TRBV2
DNA: TGTGCCAGCATAGCCAGCTACACTGAAGCTTTCTTT
CDR3: CASIASYTEAFF

size: .
D: .
J: TRBJ2-5
V: TRBV10-2
DNA: TGCGCCAGCAGTGAGGTAGAGCAAGAGACCCAGTACTTC
CDR3: CASSEVEQETQYF

size: .
D: .
J: TRBJ2-1
V: TRBV5-6
DNA: TGTGCCAGCAGCTTGACGCGTTACAATGAGCAGTTCTTC
CDR3: CASSLTRYNEQFF

size: .
D: .
J: TRBJ2-1
V: TRBV10-2
DNA: TGCGCCAGCAGCGTCGACCGGGACTACAGGGACAATGAGCAGTTCTTC
CDR3: CASSVDRDYRDNEQFF

size: .
D: .
J: TRBJ1-1
V: TRBV5-4
DNA: TGTGCCAGCAGCTTGGCGGGGGGGTCGGTGGACACTGAAGCTTTCTTT
CDR3: CASSLAGGSVDTEAFF

size: .
D: .
J: TRBJ1-1
V: TRBV27
DNA: TGTGCCAGCAGTCCCCGAGCTGAAGCTTTCTTT
CDR3: CASSPRAEAFF